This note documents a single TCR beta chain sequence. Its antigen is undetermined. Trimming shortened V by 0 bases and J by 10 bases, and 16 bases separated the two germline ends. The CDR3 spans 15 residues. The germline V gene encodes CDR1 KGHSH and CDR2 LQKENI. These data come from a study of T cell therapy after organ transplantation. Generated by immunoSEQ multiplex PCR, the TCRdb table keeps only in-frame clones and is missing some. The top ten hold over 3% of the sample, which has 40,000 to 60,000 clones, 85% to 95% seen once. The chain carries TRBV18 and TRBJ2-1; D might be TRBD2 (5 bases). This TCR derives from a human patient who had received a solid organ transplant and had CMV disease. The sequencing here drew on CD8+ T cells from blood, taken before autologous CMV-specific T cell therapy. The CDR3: CASSPPASRAREQFF. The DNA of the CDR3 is TGTGCCAGCTCACCACCGGCTTCGAGGGCACGAGAGCAGTTCTTC.